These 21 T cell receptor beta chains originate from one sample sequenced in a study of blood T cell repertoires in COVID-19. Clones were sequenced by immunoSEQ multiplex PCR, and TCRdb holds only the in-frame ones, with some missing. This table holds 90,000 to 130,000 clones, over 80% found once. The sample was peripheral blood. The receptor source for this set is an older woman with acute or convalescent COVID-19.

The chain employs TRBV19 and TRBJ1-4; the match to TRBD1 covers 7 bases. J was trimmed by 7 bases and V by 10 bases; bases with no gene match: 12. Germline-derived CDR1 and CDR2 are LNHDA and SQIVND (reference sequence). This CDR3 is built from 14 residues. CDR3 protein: CATHDRAGGEKLFF. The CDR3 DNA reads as TGTGCCACCCACGACAGGGCAGGTGGTGAAAAACTGTTTTTT.

The CDR3 region has the DNA TGTGCCAGCAGCTTACAAGGGACAGGGGGACGGGCAGATACGCAGTATTTT. It is translated as CASSLQGTGGRADTQYF. This chain connects TRBV9 to TRBJ2-3, with 11 bases lining up with TRBD1. Germline V lookup: CDR1 SGDLS, CDR2 YYNGEE. V trimming: 4 bases; J trimming: 4 bases; junction bases outside the gene matches: 11. The CDR3 is made up of 17 amino acids.

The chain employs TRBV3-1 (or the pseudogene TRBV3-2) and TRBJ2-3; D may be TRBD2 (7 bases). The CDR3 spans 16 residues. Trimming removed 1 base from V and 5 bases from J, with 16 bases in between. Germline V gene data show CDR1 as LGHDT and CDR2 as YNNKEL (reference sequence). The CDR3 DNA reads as TGTGCCAGCAGCCAAGGGTGGGGGGGCCGAGGAGATACGCAGTATTTT. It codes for CASSQGWGGRGDTQYF.

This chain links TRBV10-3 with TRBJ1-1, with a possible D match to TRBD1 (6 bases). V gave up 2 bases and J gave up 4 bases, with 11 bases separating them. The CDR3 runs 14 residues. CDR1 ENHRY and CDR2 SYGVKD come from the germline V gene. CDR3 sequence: CAISEVRQATEAFF. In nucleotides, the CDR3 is TGTGCCATCAGTGAGGTTCGACAGGCCACTGAAGCTTTCTTT.

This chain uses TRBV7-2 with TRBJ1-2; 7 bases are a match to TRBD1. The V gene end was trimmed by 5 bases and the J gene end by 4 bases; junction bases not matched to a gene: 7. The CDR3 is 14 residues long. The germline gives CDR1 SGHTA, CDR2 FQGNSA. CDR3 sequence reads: CASSGDRAPYGYTF. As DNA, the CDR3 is TGTGCCAGCAGCGGAGACAGGGCCCCCTATGGCTACACCTTC. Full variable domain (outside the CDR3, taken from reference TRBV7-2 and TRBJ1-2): GAGVSQSPSNKVTEKGKDVELRCDPISGHTALYWYRQSLGQGLEFLIYFQGNSAPDKSGLPSDRFSAERTGGSVSTLTIQRTQQEDSAVYLCASSGDRAPYGYTFGSGTRLTVV.

The CDR3 region is CASIPGGGLNGLFF. The CDR3, as DNA: TGTGCCAGCATCCCGGGGGGAGGCCTCAACGGGCTGTTTTTT. This rearrangement joins TRBV28 to TRBJ1-4, with D possibly being TRBD1 (5 bases). The CDR3 has 14 residues. Between the trimmed V and J ends, which lost 7 bases and 14 bases, there was a span of 23 bases. Germline CDR1 reads MDHEN; CDR2 reads SYDVKM.

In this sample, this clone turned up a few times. CDR3 in amino acids: CASSRTGAVQPQHF. In DNA, the CDR3 is TGTGCCAGCTCACGGACAGGGGCTGTACAGCCCCAGCATTTT. The chain joins TRBV18 to TRBJ1-5, with 9 bases that match TRBD1. The CDR3 runs to 14 residues. CDR1 KGHSH and CDR2 LQKENI come from the germline V gene. Unmatched junction bases numbered 5, after V lost 4 bases and J lost 7 bases.

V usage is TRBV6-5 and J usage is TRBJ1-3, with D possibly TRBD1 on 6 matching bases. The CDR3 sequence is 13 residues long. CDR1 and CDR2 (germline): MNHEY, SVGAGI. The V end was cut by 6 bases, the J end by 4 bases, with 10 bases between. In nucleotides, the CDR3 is TGTGCCAGCAGCCCGGGACAAGGAAACACCATATATTTT. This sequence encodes CASSPGQGNTIYF.

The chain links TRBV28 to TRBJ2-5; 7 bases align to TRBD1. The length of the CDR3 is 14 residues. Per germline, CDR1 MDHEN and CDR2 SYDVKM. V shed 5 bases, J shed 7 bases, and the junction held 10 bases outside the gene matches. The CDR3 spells CASSLRGGSGTQYF. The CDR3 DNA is TGTGCCAGCAGTCTCCGAGGGGGCTCAGGGACCCAGTACTTC.

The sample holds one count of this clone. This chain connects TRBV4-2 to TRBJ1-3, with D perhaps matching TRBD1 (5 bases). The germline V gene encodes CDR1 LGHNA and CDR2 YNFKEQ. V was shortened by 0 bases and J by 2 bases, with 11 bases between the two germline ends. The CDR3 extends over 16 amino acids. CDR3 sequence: CASSQDSGLTGNTIYF. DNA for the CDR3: TGTGCCAGCAGCCAAGATTCGGGACTAACTGGAAACACCATATATTTT.

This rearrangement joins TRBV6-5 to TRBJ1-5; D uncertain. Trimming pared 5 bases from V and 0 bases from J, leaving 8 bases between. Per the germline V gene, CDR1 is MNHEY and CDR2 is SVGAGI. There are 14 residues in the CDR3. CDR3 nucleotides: TGTGCCAGCAGTCCGTCTAATAGCAATCAGCCCCAGCATTTT. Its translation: CASSPSNSNQPQHF.

In DNA, the CDR3 is TGTGCCAGCCGGGACATACATAGCAATCAGCCCCAGCATTTT. Translating it yields CASRDIHSNQPQHF. The chain has TRBV6-5 and TRBJ1-5; tentative D call: TRBD1 (6 bases). Germline CDR1 reads MNHEY; CDR2 reads SVGAGI. The germline V and J ends were trimmed by 8 bases and 0 bases, with 11 bases remaining between them. The length of the CDR3 is 14 residues.

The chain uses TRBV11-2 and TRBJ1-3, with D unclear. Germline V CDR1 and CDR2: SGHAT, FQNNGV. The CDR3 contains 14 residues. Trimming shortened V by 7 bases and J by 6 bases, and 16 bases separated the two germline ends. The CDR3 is CASTSSGRLNTIYF. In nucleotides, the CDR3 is TGTGCCAGCACGTCCAGCGGGCGTCTAAACACCATATATTTT.

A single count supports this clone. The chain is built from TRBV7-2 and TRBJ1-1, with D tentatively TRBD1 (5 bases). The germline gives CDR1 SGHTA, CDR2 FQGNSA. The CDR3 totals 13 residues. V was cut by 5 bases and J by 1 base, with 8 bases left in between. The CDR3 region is CASSTDTNTEAFF. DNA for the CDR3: TGTGCCAGCAGCACGGACACGAACACTGAAGCTTTCTTT.

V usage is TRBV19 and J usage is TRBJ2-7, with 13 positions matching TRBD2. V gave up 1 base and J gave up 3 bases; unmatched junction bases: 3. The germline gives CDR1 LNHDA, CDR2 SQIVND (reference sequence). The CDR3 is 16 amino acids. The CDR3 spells CASSIGTSGGLYEQYV. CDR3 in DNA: TGTGCCAGTAGTATAGGGACTAGCGGGGGTCTCTACGAGCAGTACGTC.

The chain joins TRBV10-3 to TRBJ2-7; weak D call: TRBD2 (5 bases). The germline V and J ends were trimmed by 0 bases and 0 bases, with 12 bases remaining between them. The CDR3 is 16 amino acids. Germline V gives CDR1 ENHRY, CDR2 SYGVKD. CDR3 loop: CAISESDGLGSYEQYF. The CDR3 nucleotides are TGTGCCATCAGTGAGTCGGATGGACTGGGCTCCTACGAGCAGTACTTC.

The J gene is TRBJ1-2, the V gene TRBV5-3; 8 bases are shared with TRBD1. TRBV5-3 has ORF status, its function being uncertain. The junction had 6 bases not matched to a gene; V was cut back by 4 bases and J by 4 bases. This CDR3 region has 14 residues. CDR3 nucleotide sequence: TGTGCCAGAAGCCGGGACAGGAGCGCCTATGGCTACACCTTC. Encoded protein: CARSRDRSAYGYTF.

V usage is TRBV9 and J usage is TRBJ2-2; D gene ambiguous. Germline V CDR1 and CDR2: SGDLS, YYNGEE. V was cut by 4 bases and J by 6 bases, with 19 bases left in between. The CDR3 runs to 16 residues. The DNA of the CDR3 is TGTGCCAGCAGCTCAGTCCCCAGCGCTGCGGCCGGGGAGCTGTTTTTT. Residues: CASSSVPSAAAGELFF.

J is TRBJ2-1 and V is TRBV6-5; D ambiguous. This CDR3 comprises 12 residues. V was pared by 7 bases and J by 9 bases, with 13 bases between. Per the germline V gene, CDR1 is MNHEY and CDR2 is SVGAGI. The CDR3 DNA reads TGTGCCAGCACCGCCCGAGGATCTGAGCAGTTCTTC. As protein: CASTARGSEQFF.

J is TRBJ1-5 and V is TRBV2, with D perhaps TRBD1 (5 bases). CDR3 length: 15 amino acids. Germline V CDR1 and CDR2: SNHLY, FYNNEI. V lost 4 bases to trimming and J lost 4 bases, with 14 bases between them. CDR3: CASSGWQGKNQPQHF. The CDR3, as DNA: TGTGCCAGCAGTGGCTGGCAGGGAAAGAATCAGCCCCAGCATTTT.

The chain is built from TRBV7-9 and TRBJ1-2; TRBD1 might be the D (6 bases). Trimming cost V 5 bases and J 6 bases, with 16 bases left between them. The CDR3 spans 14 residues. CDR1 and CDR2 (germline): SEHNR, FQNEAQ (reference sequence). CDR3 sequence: CASSAWAEGDGYTF. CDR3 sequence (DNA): TGTGCCAGCAGCGCCTGGGCAGAGGGGGATGGCTACACCTTC.